This T cell receptor (beta chain) was captured in a study of T cell repertoires in cytomegalovirus infection. For the study at large: Matching HLA type, along with CMV infection, was indicated by public TCR beta signatures.

In this sample, this clonotype turned up a few times. What it binds is unknown. TCRdb re-derived calls from the reads in MiXCR, one entry per CDR3 protein. This sample has approximately 500,000 distinct CDR3 sequences, with 11% found just once. The CDR3 is 13 residues long. Germline V gene lookup returns CDR1 LGHDT and CDR2 YNNKEL (reference sequence). Trimming cost V 4 bases and J 6 bases, with 10 bases left between them. General observations from the study: CMV carriers with the relevant HLA were identified by cumulative public TCR beta family frequency. Across the ex vivo response, the dominant clonotypes were HLA-C-restricted CMV-specific TCR beta clonotypes.

This sequence joins TRBV3-1 and TRBJ1-5; D remains unclear. Sequencing was performed on PBMCs. The clonotype comes from a human donor in good health (CMV status not recorded). Some clones in this sample may be carry-over from other donors' samples. CDR3 protein: CASSLDPFQPQHF. The CDR3 DNA follows: TGTGCCAGCAGCCTGGATCCATTTCAGCCCCAGCATTTT. The variable domain in full, completed from reference TRBV3-1 and TRBJ1-5, reads DTAVSQTPKYLVTQMGNDKSIKCEQNLGHDTMYWYKQDSKKFLKIMFSYNNKELIINETVPNRFSPKSPDKAHLNLHINSLELGDSAVYFCASSLDPFQPQHFGDGTRLSIL.